Presented here are 22 T cell receptor beta chains from one specimen sequenced in a study of blood T cells in healthy people across ages. With a J-beta primer mix and a sample-barcoded 5' primer, a second PCR ran roughly 6 to 11 cycles. TCRdb itself ran the 5' RACE reads through MiXCR, one entry per CDR3 protein. This sample has roughly 800,000 distinct CDR3 sequences, with 55% to 75% found just once. Sequencing used blood. The receptor set was obtained from a man under 40 in good health.

The chain couples TRBV4-2 to TRBJ2-7; D not certain. Trimming removed 3 bases from V and 3 bases from J, with 12 bases in between. The CDR3 is made up of 14 amino acids. Looked up from germline, CDR1 is LGHNA and CDR2 is YNFKEQ. The CDR3 coding sequence is TGTGCCAGCAGCCAGGAACGACTGGACTACGAGCAGTACTTC. This gives the protein CASSQERLDYEQYF.

V usage is TRBV3-1 and J usage is TRBJ2-1; D unclear. V lost 4 bases, J lost 4 bases, and 11 bases lay in between. Looked up from germline, CDR1 is LGHDT and CDR2 is YNNKEL (reference sequence). This CDR3 is 14 amino acids long. In nucleotides, the CDR3 is TGTGCCAGCAGCCCACCCGACCGATACAATGAGCAGTTCTTC. Translation gives CASSPPDRYNEQFF.

The chain links TRBV27 to TRBJ2-1; D is possibly TRBD2 (5 bases). Germline CDR1 is MNHEY and CDR2 is SMNVEV (reference sequence). V gave up 6 bases and J gave up 1 base, with 7 bases separating them. CDR3 size: 13 residues. CDR3 bases: TGTGCCAGCAGGGGAGAGTCCTACAATGAGCAGTTCTTC. This sequence encodes CASRGESYNEQFF.

This chain joins TRBV20-1 and TRBJ2-7, with a tentative D call TRBD1 (5 bases). The assigned J gene may be wrong: the sequence end matches TRBJ2-5 better. The CDR3 sequence is 16 residues long. Per germline, CDR1 DFQATT and CDR2 SNEGSKA (reference sequence). The CDR3 region is CSASPPQGRSGETQYF. Here the CDR3 DNA reads TGCAGTGCTAGTCCCCCTCAGGGCCGCTCGGGAGAGACCCAGTACTTC.

This clonotype came up a few times. The J gene is TRBJ2-7, the V gene TRBV29-1; 7 bases are shared with TRBD1. The CDR3 is made up of 12 amino acids. Germline trimming cut 4 bases from V and 6 bases from J; bases unmatched to any gene: 6. CDR1 is SQVTM, CDR2 ANQGSEA, per germline. As DNA, the CDR3 is TGCAGCGTTGCTGGACAGGCGTCCGAGCAGTACTTC. Its protein product is CSVAGQASEQYF.

The chain joins TRBV10-3 to TRBJ2-1, with 8 bases aligning to TRBD2. Losses at the gene ends were 8 bases for V and 9 bases for J; bases not matched to a gene: 9. This CDR3 is 13 amino acids long. Germline V CDR1 and CDR2: ENHRY, SYGVKD. The CDR3: CAIAQRGQVEQFF. CDR3 DNA: TGTGCCATCGCGCAGCGGGGGCAGGTTGAGCAGTTCTTC.

V usage is TRBV28 and J usage is TRBJ1-2; no firm D call. The CDR3 has 13 residues. The V end lost 4 bases, the J end lost 2 bases, and 8 bases lay between the germline ends. The V gene's germline CDR1 is MDHEN and CDR2 SYDVKM. The CDR3 spells CASSSTLNYGYTF. The CDR3 nucleotides are TGTGCCAGCAGTTCCACACTGAACTATGGCTACACCTTC.

Only a few counts were recorded for this clonotype. The CDR3 DNA sequence: TGTGCCAGCAGTGCAAGAGCCACCCAGTACTTC. Translation gives CASSARATQYF. The J gene is TRBJ2-5, the V gene TRBV28; D gene uncertain. The CDR3 loop spans 11 amino acids. Germline values: CDR1 MDHEN, CDR2 SYDVKM. The V end lost 5 bases, the J end lost 8 bases, and 9 bases lay between the germline ends.

This chain uses TRBV7-9 with TRBJ1-2; 7 bases are shared with TRBD1. The CDR3 covers 15 residues. J lost 13 bases, V lost 0 bases, and 14 bases had no gene match. From germline, CDR1 is SEHNR and CDR2 FQNEAQ (reference sequence). In DNA form, the CDR3 reads TGTGCCAGCAGCTTAGCGCGGGACAGAACCTCACGCTGCACCTTC. It specifies CASSLARDRTSRCTF.

The chain employs TRBV4-3 and TRBJ2-3, with D perhaps assigned TRBD1 or TRBD2 (5 bases each). This CDR3 has 16 residues. Trimming cost V 4 bases and J 3 bases, with 17 bases left between them. The germline V gene has CDR1 LGHNA and CDR2 YSLEER. CDR3 DNA sequence: TGCGCCAGCAGCCTCGCCCTCGGGACGCTGACAGATACGCAGTATTTT. It codes for CASSLALGTLTDTQYF.

This clonotype was seen more than once but under ten times. The rearrangement joins TRBV5-6 to TRBJ2-3, with 12 bases lining up with TRBD1. Germline V gene lookup returns CDR1 SGHDT and CDR2 YYEEEE. The CDR3 is 16 residues long. Trimming at V came to 4 bases and at J to 3 bases, leaving 6 bases not matched to a gene. The CDR3 DNA reads as TGTGCCAGCAGCACCGGGACAGGGGGCTTGACAGATACGCAGTATTTT. The encoded protein is CASSTGTGGLTDTQYF.

This clonotype was seen once. The junction and the germline gene differ at one end; a read error may be behind it. Here the CDR3 DNA reads TGCGCCGGCAGCCAAGGGGGCACCGGGGAGCTGTTTTTT. Amino acids: CAGSQGGTGELFF. The chain recombines TRBV4-1 with TRBJ2-2; D possibly corresponds to TRBD1 (6 bases). CDR3 length: 13 residues. The V gene's germline CDR1 is MGHRA and CDR2 YSYEKL.

The gene calls are TRBV28 and TRBJ2-7, with D hard to call. This CDR3 contains 13 residues. The ends were cut back, 5 bases at V and 6 bases at J, with 14 bases in the middle. Per germline, CDR1 MDHEN and CDR2 SYDVKM. For the CDR3, the DNA is TGTGCCAGCAGTAAACATCGGGTTACCGAGCAGTACTTC. Its translation: CASSKHRVTEQYF.

This clonotype came up a few times. The V gene is TRBV5-1, the J gene TRBJ2-4; TRBD1 matches at 7 bases. TRBJ2-7 explains the end of the DNA better; the J call may be wrong. The germline CDR1 and CDR2 sequences are SGHRS and YFSETQ. The CDR3 is made up of 14 amino acids. The CDR3 loop is CASSLVGTVREQYF. The CDR3 nucleotides are TGCGCCAGCAGCTTGGTTGGGACAGTGCGCGAGCAGTACTTC.

The chain employs TRBV4-2 and TRBJ2-3; D unclear. Per germline, CDR1 LGHNA and CDR2 YNFKEQ. The CDR3 is 16 amino acids. V lost 3 bases and J lost 3, with 16 bases in between. CDR3 residues: CASSQGRLPETDTQYF. CDR3 sequence (DNA): TGTGCCAGCAGCCAGGGTAGACTTCCGGAGACAGATACGCAGTATTTT.

The chain is built from TRBV29-1 and TRBJ2-6; TRBD1 is a possible D gene (6 bases). In germline, CDR1 is SQVTM, CDR2 ANQGSEA. The V gene lost 4 bases and the J gene lost 4 bases, with 11 bases spanning the gap. This CDR3 contains 14 residues. The CDR3 here is CSVGGGPGANVLTF. In nucleotides, the CDR3 is TGCAGCGTTGGAGGGGGACCCGGGGCCAACGTCCTGACTTTC.

The chain employs TRBV12-3 or TRBV12-4 and TRBJ1-1, with 7 bases identical to TRBD1. Trimming removed 4 bases from V and 5 bases from J; junction bases left unmatched: 4. This CDR3 is 13 amino acids long. CDR3 nucleotide sequence: TGTGCCAGCAGTTGGGACAGTCCGACTGAAGCTTTCTTT. It translates to CASSWDSPTEAFF.

This chain links TRBV12-3 or TRBV12-4 with TRBJ2-2; 9 nucleotides match TRBD2. The junction had 7 bases not matched to a gene; V was cut back by 6 bases and J by 5 bases. CDR3 size: 15 residues. The CDR3, as DNA: TGTGCCAGCAGCAATAGCGGGAGCCAGACCGGGGAGCTGTTTTTT. It codes for CASSNSGSQTGELFF.

V gene TRBV4-3 combines with J gene TRBJ2-3, with TRBD2 identical over 11 bases. V was pared by 2 bases and J by 9 bases, with 4 bases of the junction left unmatched. In germline, CDR1 is LGHNA, CDR2 YSLEER. This CDR3 has 14 amino acids. The CDR3 is CASSQLGLAETQYF. CDR3 nucleotide sequence: TGCGCCAGCAGCCAATTGGGACTAGCGGAGACGCAGTATTTT.

The rearrangement joins TRBV13 to TRBJ2-5; the match to TRBD1 covers 7 bases. The CDR3 sequence is 13 residues long. V gave up 11 bases and J gave up 4 bases; unmatched junction bases: 10. The germline V gene encodes CDR1 PRHDT and CDR2 FYEKMQ (reference sequence). The CDR3 sequence is CAGSTRQGETQYF. CDR3 nucleotides: TGTGCCGGCTCCACCCGACAGGGAGAGACCCAGTACTTC.

As concerns this clonotype: A much larger clone sits a single nucleotide away, making a read error possible. The V and J genes are TRBV7-2 and TRBJ2-1; D might be TRBD1 (5 bases). The germline CDR1 and CDR2 sequences are SGHTA and FQGNSA. CDR3 length: 12 residues. CDR3 residues: CASSAGFNEQVF. DNA of the CDR3: TGTGCCAGCAGCGCAGGGTTCAATGAGCAGGTCTTC.

The rearrangement uses TRBV20-1 and TRBJ2-1, with D possibly being TRBD1 (5 bases). Trimming stripped 3 bases from V and 4 bases from J, with 16 bases between. CDR1 and CDR2 (germline): DFQATT, SNEGSKA (reference sequence). This CDR3 has 15 residues. The CDR3 DNA reads TGCAGTGCTAGTAAAGGGGTGCCCTTTTACAATGAGCAGTTCTTC. Amino acid sequence: CSASKGVPFYNEQFF.